Below, 28 T cell receptor beta chains from the same sample are listed, as sequenced in a study of T cell changes during pregnancy in multiple sclerosis. Method: immunoSEQ multiplex PCR; TCRdb's copy keeps in-frame clones and lacks some. The sample consists of around 78,000 clones, around 91% of them appearing once. This specimen consisted of peripheral blood, obtained in the third trimester of pregnancy. These TCRs come from a female donor in good health, enrolled as a control in a pregnancy study.

The rearrangement joins TRBV4-1 to TRBJ1-1, with D possibly being TRBD1 (6 bases). Germline CDR1 is MGHRA and CDR2 is YSYEKL. The CDR3 loop spans 15 amino acids. Trimming removed 1 base at V and 11 bases at J, with 20 bases between. DNA of the CDR3: TGCGCCAGCAGCCAAGTGACGGGGGGCGCATTCCTGGCTTTCTTT. Translated: CASSQVTGGAFLAFF.

This chain joins TRBV5-1 and TRBJ2-7; possibly TRBD1 for D (6 bases). V was pared by 4 bases and J by 2 bases, with 13 bases between. CDR1 is SGHRS and CDR2 is YFSETQ in the germline V gene. The CDR3 covers 14 residues. The CDR3 loop reads CASSEESGAYEQYF. The CDR3 nucleotides are TGCGCCAGCAGCGAGGAATCAGGGGCCTACGAGCAGTACTTC.

The CDR3 nucleotides are TGTGCCAGTAGGCTCCAGGGGACTGGAAACACCATATATTTT. It specifies CASRLQGTGNTIYF. This chain connects TRBV19 to TRBJ1-3, with D maybe TRBD1 (6 bases). CDR3 size: 14 residues. Trimming stripped 6 bases from V and 2 bases from J, with 11 bases between. Germline CDR1 is LNHDA and CDR2 is SQIVND (reference sequence).

This clone was detected a few times. V usage is TRBV7-6 and J usage is TRBJ1-1, with D possibly being TRBD1 (5 bases). Trimming took off 5 bases at V and 0 bases at J, with 13 bases between the two ends. The germline V gene encodes CDR1 SGHVS and CDR2 FNYEAQ. This CDR3 spans 15 amino acids. CDR3 DNA: TGTGCCAGCAGCCAAGGGGTCGACATGAACACTGAAGCTTTCTTT. It specifies CASSQGVDMNTEAFF.

CDR3: CASSDSSEPMEGKHKPYNEQFF. The CDR3, as DNA: TGTGCCAGCAGTGACTCTTCCGAACCTATGGAGGGGAAACACAAACCCTACAATGAGCAGTTCTTC. The chain has TRBV2 and TRBJ2-1; D possibly corresponds to TRBD2 (6 bases). The CDR3 runs 22 residues. Looked up from germline, CDR1 is SNHLY and CDR2 is FYNNEI. V lost 3 bases, J lost 2 bases, and 32 bases lay in between.

The V call is TRBV9, the J call TRBJ2-7; no definite D call. This CDR3 is built from 14 residues. Per germline, CDR1 SGDLS and CDR2 YYNGEE. Between the trimmed V and J ends, which lost 0 bases and 1 base, there was a span of 8 bases. Here the CDR3 DNA reads TGTGCCAGCAGCGTAGACACAGCTTCCTACGAGCAGTACTTC. Translated: CASSVDTASYEQYF.

V usage is TRBV5-1 and J usage is TRBJ2-7; tentatively, D is TRBD1 (6 bases). This CDR3 contains 15 residues. Per germline, CDR1 SGHRS and CDR2 YFSETQ. V dropped 5 bases and J dropped 4 bases, with 19 bases sitting between them. CDR3 nucleotide sequence: TGCGCCAGCAGTCTTAAGGGACAAGGTCTTTACGAGCAGTACTTC. Encoded protein: CASSLKGQGLYEQYF.

J is TRBJ1-1 and V is TRBV5-5; the D is unclear. Germline V gives CDR1 SGHKS, CDR2 YYEKEE (reference sequence). The V end was cut by 4 bases, the J end by 0 bases, with 7 bases between. CDR3 length: 13 amino acids. The CDR3 region has the DNA TGTGCCAGCAGCCTGAGTGTGAACACTGAAGCTTTCTTT. Protein product: CASSLSVNTEAFF.

This clone was picked up one time. J is TRBJ2-3 and V is TRBV5-4; D is possibly TRBD1 (5 bases). The CDR3 runs to 14 residues. Trimming cost V 3 bases and J 0 bases, with 8 bases left between them. The germline CDR1 and CDR2 sequences are SGHNT and YYREEE (reference sequence). For the CDR3, the DNA is TGTGCCAGCAGCTCGGACACTAGCACAGATACGCAGTATTTT. The encoded protein is CASSSDTSTDTQYF.

V gene TRBV7-2 combines with J gene TRBJ2-7, with 13 nucleotides matching TRBD2. J lost 5 bases, V lost 5 bases, and 6 bases had no gene match. The CDR3 is made up of 15 amino acids. The V gene's germline CDR1 is SGHTA and CDR2 FQGNSA. CDR3 DNA: TGTGCCAGCAGCACTGGACTAGCGGGAGCCCACGAGCAGTACTTC. Protein sequence: CASSTGLAGAHEQYF.

The chain combines TRBV19 with TRBJ2-7, with 7 bases aligning to TRBD1. V was pared by 5 bases and J by 6 bases, with 10 bases of the junction left unmatched. Looked up from germline, CDR1 is LNHDA and CDR2 is SQIVND (reference sequence). The length of the CDR3 is 14 residues. Here the CDR3 DNA reads TGTGCCAGTAGTTCATACCCGGACAGGTCCGAGCAGTACTTC. It specifies CASSSYPDRSEQYF.

This rearrangement joins TRBV6-1 to TRBJ2-7, with 10 nucleotides matching TRBD1. The CDR3 has 15 amino acids. With 0 bases clipped from V and 2 bases from J, the junction kept 1 base outside the gene matches. Germline V CDR1 and CDR2: MNHNS, SASEGT. The CDR3 coding sequence is TGTGCCAGCAGTGAAGCCGGGACAGGGGCCTACGAGCAGTACTTC. Translation: CASSEAGTGAYEQYF.

This clone was detected a few times. This chain joins TRBV19 and TRBJ1-2; D is uncertain. Trimming cost V 6 bases and J 6 bases, with 11 bases left between them. The germline V gene has CDR1 LNHDA and CDR2 SQIVND (reference sequence). This CDR3 is built from 12 residues. The CDR3 nucleotides are TGTGCCAGTAGGGCACCCGGGGATGGCTACACCTTC. Amino acids: CASRAPGDGYTF.

The chain links TRBV7-2 to TRBJ1-1; TRBD1 matches at 7 bases. The CDR3 is 15 amino acids. Trimming cost V 5 bases and J 3 bases; bases outside gene matches: 9. Germline values: CDR1 SGHTA, CDR2 FQGNSA. The CDR3 here is CASSRQTGLDTEAFF. As DNA, the CDR3 is TGTGCCAGCAGCCGTCAGACAGGGCTGGACACTGAAGCTTTCTTT.

The gene calls are TRBV19 and TRBJ1-6, with a possible D match to TRBD1 (6 bases). The CDR3 spans 14 residues. Trimming stripped 8 bases from V and 9 bases from J, with 17 bases between. Germline lookup yields CDR1 LNHDA and CDR2 SQIVND (reference sequence). CDR3 nucleotides: TGTGCCAGTGCTATTGACAGGTTCGCTTCACCCCTCCACTTT. It encodes CASAIDRFASPLHF.

The chain joins TRBV5-1 to TRBJ2-5; the match to TRBD1 covers 11 bases. Germline-derived CDR1 and CDR2 are SGHRS and YFSETQ. The CDR3 is 15 amino acids. Trimming removed 4 bases from V and 7 bases from J; junction bases left unmatched: 9. CDR3 bases: TGCGCCAGCAGCGCGGGACAGGGGGTCAGGGGGACCCAGTACTTC. Amino acid sequence: CASSAGQGVRGTQYF. Drawing the rest from reference TRBV5-1 and TRBJ2-5, the complete variable domain is KAGVTQTPRYLIKTRGQQVTLSCSPISGHRSVSWYQQTPGQGLQFLFEYFSETQRNKGNFPGRFSGRQFSNSRSEMNVSTLELGDSALYLCASSAGQGVRGTQYFGPGTRLLVL.

This sequence joins TRBV11-3 and TRBJ2-1; D is undetermined. V was pared by 5 bases and J by 0 bases, with 8 bases between. CDR3 length: 14 amino acids. Germline V gene sequence: CDR1 SGHNT, CDR2 YENEEA. The CDR3 nucleotides are TGTGCCAGCAGCCTCCGCGCCTCCTACAATGAGCAGTTCTTC. Translating gives CASSLRASYNEQFF.

The rearrangement uses TRBV5-4 and TRBJ2-3, with 8 bases lining up with TRBD2. CDR3 length: 18 amino acids. The trim removed 0 bases at V and 3 bases at J, leaving 12 bases unmatched. Per germline, CDR1 SGHNT and CDR2 YYREEE (reference sequence). This CDR3 is CASSLGGLGVSGTDTQYF. The CDR3 region has the DNA TGTGCCAGCAGCTTGGGGGGACTAGGGGTTTCTGGGACAGATACGCAGTATTTT. Combining the CDR3 with reference TRBV5-4 and TRBJ2-3 gives the whole variable domain ETGVTQSPTHLIKTRGQQVTLRCSSQSGHNTVSWYQQALGQGPQFIFQYYREEENGRGNFPPRFSGLQFPNYSSELNVNALELDDSALYLCASSLGGLGVSGTDTQYFGPGTRLTVL.

The chain recombines TRBV5-1 with TRBJ2-3, with 11 bases aligning to TRBD2. This CDR3 is 16 amino acids long. CDR1 and CDR2 from the germline V gene are SGHRS and YFSETQ. V gave up 2 bases and J gave up 4 bases; unmatched junction bases: 6. The CDR3 loop reads CASSLLAGAQADTQYF. DNA of the CDR3: TGCGCCAGCAGCTTACTAGCGGGGGCCCAGGCAGATACGCAGTATTTT. The full variable domain, its missing parts supplied by reference TRBV5-1 and TRBJ2-3, is KAGVTQTPRYLIKTRGQQVTLSCSPISGHRSVSWYQQTPGQGLQFLFEYFSETQRNKGNFPGRFSGRQFSNSRSEMNVSTLELGDSALYLCASSLLAGAQADTQYFGPGTRLTVL.

The rearrangement joins TRBV4-3 to TRBJ2-1; perhaps TRBD2 as D (6 bases). Deletions cut 1 base from V and 5 bases from J, with 12 bases between. The CDR3 length is 15 residues. Germline lookup yields CDR1 LGHNA and CDR2 YSLEER. CDR3 region: CASSQGGTENNEQFF. In nucleotides, the CDR3 is TGCGCCAGCAGCCAAGGGGGGACTGAAAACAATGAGCAGTTCTTC.

The V call is TRBV28, the J call TRBJ1-6, with D unclear. Deletions cut 2 bases from V and 9 bases from J, with 5 bases between. Germline lookup yields CDR1 MDHEN and CDR2 SYDVKM. The length of the CDR3 is 12 residues. CDR3 sequence: CASSLAGSPLHF. The CDR3 nucleotides read TGTGCCAGCAGTTTAGCGGGTTCACCCCTCCACTTT.

The rearrangement uses TRBV7-9 and TRBJ1-1, with D possibly TRBD1 on 5 matching bases. V gave up 2 bases and J gave up 0 bases, with 7 bases separating them. CDR3 length equals 14 residues. CDR1 is SEHNR and CDR2 is FQNEAQ in the germline V gene (reference sequence). This CDR3 reads CASSLQGLNTEAFF. The CDR3 bases are TGTGCCAGCAGCTTACAGGGTTTGAACACTGAAGCTTTCTTT. The full variable domain, in which reference TRBV7-9 and TRBJ1-1 provide the parts outside the CDR3, is DTGVSQNPRHKITKRGQNVTFRCDPISEHNRLYWYRQTLGQGPEFLTYFQNEAQLEKSRLLSDRFSAERPKGSFSTLEIQRTEQGDSAMYLCASSLQGLNTEAFFGQGTRLTVV.

This sequence joins TRBV5-1 and TRBJ1-6, with 7 bases that match TRBD1. After removal of 0 bases from V and 3 bases from J, the junction contained 3 bases not matched to a gene. CDR1 and CDR2 (germline): SGHRS, YFSETQ. The CDR3 runs 16 residues. This CDR3 is CASSLGAGGYNSPLHF. The CDR3 DNA is TGCGCCAGCAGCTTGGGGGCAGGGGGCTATAATTCACCCCTCCACTTT.

In its sample, this clone was seen once. V usage is TRBV4-1 and J usage is TRBJ2-3; 7 positions agree with TRBD1. CDR3 length: 15 amino acids. Germline CDR1 is MGHRA and CDR2 is YSYEKL. J gave up 1 base and V 3 bases, and 4 bases lay outside the gene matches. This CDR3 reads CASSHPGQGTDTQYF. CDR3 sequence (DNA): TGCGCCAGCAGCCATCCCGGACAGGGCACAGATACGCAGTATTTT.

The rearrangement joins TRBV9 to TRBJ1-2; no definite D call. V was shortened by 3 bases and J by 5 bases, with 17 bases between the two germline ends. Germline CDR1 reads SGDLS; CDR2 reads YYNGEE. This CDR3 comprises 15 residues. The CDR3 region has the DNA TGTGCCAGCAGCGCTCAGACGAGGGTTGGGTATGGCTACACCTTC. Translation: CASSAQTRVGYGYTF.

The chain is built from TRBV30 and TRBJ1-1; TRBD1 matches 7 bases. V lost 8 bases and J lost 4; bases outside the gene matches: 4. The CDR3 length is 11 residues. Germline V gene sequence: CDR1 GTSNPN, CDR2 SVGIG (reference sequence). The CDR3 DNA reads as TGTGCCGGGCACAGGGGCACTGAAGCTTTCTTT. It translates to CAGHRGTEAFF.

This chain uses TRBV28 with TRBJ2-3, with 10 bases fitting TRBD2. V lost 5 bases to trimming and J lost 4 bases; unmatched junction nucleotides: 3. Germline V gene lookup returns CDR1 MDHEN and CDR2 SYDVKM. The CDR3 extends over 14 amino acids. The CDR3 DNA reads as TGTGCCAGCAGTATAGCGGGAGGACCAGATACGCAGTATTTT. This codes for CASSIAGGPDTQYF.

This clone was found once. This chain joins TRBV6-4 and TRBJ1-1, with TRBD1 matching over 8 bases. The V gene's germline CDR1 is MRHNA and CDR2 SNTAGT. CDR3 length: 14 residues. The trim removed 5 bases at V and 3 bases at J, leaving 5 bases unmatched. CDR3 loop: CASSPQGADTEAFF. CDR3 coding DNA: TGTGCCAGCAGTCCCCAGGGGGCTGACACTGAAGCTTTCTTT.